This T cell receptor (beta chain) was documented in a study of T-cell memory formation after mild COVID-19. Ten or more counts support this clonotype. The antigen is undetermined. The 5'RACE method, run with constant-segment primers, produced TCR alpha and TCR beta cDNA libraries (carrying sample barcodes and UMIs). TCRdb re-called the 5' RACE reads with MiXCR, one entry per CDR3 protein. This table has about 250,000 distinct CDR3 sequences, 18% appearing once. Study findings and constraints: Contracting clones from day 15 to 85 had balanced CD4/CD8; later expanders favoured CD4+. Those CD4+ clones that contracted were mainly in CM and EM (CD8+ ones in EMRA).

V lost 4 bases to trimming and J lost 5 bases; unmatched junction nucleotides: 12. The germline gives CDR1 SGHRS, CDR2 YFSETQ. The CDR3 has 16 residues. The TCR was taken from a man between 18 and 35 years old who had mild COVID-19 (a few samples of this study predate the infection). Cell type and time point are not known. Sequenced material: PBMCs or a T cell subset sorted from them (not recorded which). This chain connects TRBV5-1 to TRBJ2-1; 7 nucleotides agree with TRBD2. The CDR3 reads CASSLRGGSGDNEQFF. CDR3 DNA: TGCGCCAGCAGCCTCCGCGGCGGGAGCGGGGACAATGAGCAGTTCTTC.